This note documents a single T cell receptor beta chain sequence. One end of the junction varies from germline; a read error may be responsible. Per the original data handling: Per-library CDR3 reads ranged roughly 2 to 4 million; clonotypes, ~90,000 to ~550,000. TCRdb independently ran MiXCR on the 5' RACE reads; one entry per CDR3 protein. The V and J calls reflect TCRdb's pipeline rather than the authors' work. The table includes more than 400 distinct CDR3 sequences, around 68% detected once. The sample comes from a study of identical twins' blood T cells. The CDR3 extends over 11 amino acids. Germline V CDR1 and CDR2: SQVTM, ANQGSEA.

Material for sequencing was PBMCs. This rearrangement joins TRBV29-1 to TRBJ1-2, with D perhaps matching TRBD1 (6 bases). This clonotype was obtained from a woman between 18 and 50 years old in good health. The CDR3 DNA follows: TGCAGCGTTTCGGGGGCAGGCGTTTTCCTCTTC. This translates into CSVSGAGVFLF.